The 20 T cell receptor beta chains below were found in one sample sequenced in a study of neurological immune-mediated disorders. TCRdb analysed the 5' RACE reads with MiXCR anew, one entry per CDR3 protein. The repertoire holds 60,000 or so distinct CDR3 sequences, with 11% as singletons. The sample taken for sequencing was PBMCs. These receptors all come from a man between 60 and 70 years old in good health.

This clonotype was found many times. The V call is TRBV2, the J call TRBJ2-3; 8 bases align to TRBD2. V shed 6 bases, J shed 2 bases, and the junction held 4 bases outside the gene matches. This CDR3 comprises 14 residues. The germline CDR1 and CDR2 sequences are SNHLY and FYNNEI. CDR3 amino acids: CASRAAGATDTQYF. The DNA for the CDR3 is TGTGCCAGCAGGGCAGCGGGGGCCACAGATACGCAGTATTTT.

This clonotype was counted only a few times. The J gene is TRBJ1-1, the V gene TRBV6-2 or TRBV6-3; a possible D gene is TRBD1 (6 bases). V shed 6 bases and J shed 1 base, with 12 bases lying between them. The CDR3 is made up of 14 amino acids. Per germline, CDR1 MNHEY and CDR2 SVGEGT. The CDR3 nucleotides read TGTGCCAGCAGCCCCGGGACAAAGAACACTGAAGCTTTCTTT. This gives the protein CASSPGTKNTEAFF.

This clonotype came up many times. The CDR3 nucleotides read TGTGCCAGCAAACGATTTGGGACTCCAAATGAGCAGTTCTTC. Its protein product is CASKRFGTPNEQFF. This rearrangement joins TRBV7-2 to TRBJ2-1; a weak D match, TRBD2 (6 bases). CDR1 is SGHTA and CDR2 is FQGNSA in the germline V gene. Trimming cost V 7 bases and J 7 bases, with 17 bases left between them. This CDR3 region has 14 residues.

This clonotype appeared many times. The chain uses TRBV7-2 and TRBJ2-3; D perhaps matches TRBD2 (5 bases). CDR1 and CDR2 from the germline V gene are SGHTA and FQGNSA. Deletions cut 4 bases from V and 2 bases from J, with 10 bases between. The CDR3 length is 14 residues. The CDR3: CASSSRALTDTQYF. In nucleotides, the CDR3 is TGTGCCAGCAGCTCGAGGGCACTCACAGATACGCAGTATTTT.

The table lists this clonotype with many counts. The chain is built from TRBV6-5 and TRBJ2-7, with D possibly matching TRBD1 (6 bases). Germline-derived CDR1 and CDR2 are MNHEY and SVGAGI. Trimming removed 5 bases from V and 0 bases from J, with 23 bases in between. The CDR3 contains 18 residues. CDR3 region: CASSRTAAKGTSSYEQYF. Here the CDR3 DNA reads TGTGCCAGCAGTCGGACAGCCGCCAAAGGCACCAGCTCCTACGAGCAGTACTTC.

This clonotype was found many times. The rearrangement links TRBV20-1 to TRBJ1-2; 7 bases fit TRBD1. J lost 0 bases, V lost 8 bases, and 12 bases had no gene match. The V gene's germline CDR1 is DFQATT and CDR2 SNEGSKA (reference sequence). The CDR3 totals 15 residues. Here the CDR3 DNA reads TGCAGTCTTAACGGACAGGCGGTGGCTAACTATGGCTACACCTTC. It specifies CSLNGQAVANYGYTF.

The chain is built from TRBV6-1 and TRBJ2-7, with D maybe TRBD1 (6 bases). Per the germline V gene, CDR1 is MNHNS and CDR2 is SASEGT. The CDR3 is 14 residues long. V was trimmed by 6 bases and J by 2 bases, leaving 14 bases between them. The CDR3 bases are TGTGCCAGCAGCGATCCACAGGGAGCCTACGAGCAGTACTTC. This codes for CASSDPQGAYEQYF.

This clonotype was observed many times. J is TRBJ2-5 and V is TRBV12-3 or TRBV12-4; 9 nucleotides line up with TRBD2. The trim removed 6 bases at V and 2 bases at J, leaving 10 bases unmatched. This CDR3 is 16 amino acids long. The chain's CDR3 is CASSFERGAGQETQYF. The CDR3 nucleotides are TGTGCCAGCAGCTTTGAGCGGGGGGCGGGGCAAGAGACCCAGTACTTC.

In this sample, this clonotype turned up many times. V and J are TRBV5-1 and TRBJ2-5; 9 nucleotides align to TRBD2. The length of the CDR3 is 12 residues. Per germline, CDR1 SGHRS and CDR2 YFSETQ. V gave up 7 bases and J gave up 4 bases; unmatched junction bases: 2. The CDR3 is CASGSGGETQYF. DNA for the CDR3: TGCGCCAGCGGTAGCGGGGGAGAGACCCAGTACTTC. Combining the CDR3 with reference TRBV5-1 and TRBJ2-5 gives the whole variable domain KAGVTQTPRYLIKTRGQQVTLSCSPISGHRSVSWYQQTPGQGLQFLFEYFSETQRNKGNFPGRFSGRQFSNSRSEMNVSTLELGDSALYLCASGSGGETQYFGPGTRLLVL.

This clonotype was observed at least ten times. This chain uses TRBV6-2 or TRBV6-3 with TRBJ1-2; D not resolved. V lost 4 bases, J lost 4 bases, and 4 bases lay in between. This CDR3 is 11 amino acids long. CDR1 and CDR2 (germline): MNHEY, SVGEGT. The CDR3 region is CASSFGYGYTF. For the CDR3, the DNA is TGTGCCAGCAGTTTTGGCTATGGCTACACCTTC.

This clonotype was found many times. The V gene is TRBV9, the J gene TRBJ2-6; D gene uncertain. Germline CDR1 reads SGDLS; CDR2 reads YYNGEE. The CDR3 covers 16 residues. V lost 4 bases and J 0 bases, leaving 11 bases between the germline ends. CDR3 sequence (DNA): TGTGCCAGCAGCAAAAGGGATTACTCTGGGGCCAACGTCCTGACTTTC. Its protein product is CASSKRDYSGANVLTF.

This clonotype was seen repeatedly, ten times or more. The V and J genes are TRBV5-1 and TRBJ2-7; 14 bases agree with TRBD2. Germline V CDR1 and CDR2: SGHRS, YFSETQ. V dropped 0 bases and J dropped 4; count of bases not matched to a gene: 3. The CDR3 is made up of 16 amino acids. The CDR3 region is CASSLAGTSGGYEQYF. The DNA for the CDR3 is TGCGCCAGCAGCTTGGCTGGGACTAGCGGGGGTTACGAGCAGTACTTC.

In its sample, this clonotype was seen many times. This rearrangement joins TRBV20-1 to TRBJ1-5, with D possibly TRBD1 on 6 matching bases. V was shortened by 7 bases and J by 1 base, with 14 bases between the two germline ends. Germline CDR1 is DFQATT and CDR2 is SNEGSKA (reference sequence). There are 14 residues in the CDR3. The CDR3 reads CSVTQGGSNQPQHF. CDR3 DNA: TGCAGTGTCACACAGGGTGGGAGCAATCAGCCCCAGCATTTT.

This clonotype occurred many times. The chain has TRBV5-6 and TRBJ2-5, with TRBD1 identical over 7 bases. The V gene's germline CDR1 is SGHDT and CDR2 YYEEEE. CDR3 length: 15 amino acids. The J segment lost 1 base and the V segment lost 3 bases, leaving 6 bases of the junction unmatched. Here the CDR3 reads CASSWGQHLQETQYF. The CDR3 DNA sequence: TGTGCCAGCAGCTGGGGACAGCACCTCCAAGAGACCCAGTACTTC.

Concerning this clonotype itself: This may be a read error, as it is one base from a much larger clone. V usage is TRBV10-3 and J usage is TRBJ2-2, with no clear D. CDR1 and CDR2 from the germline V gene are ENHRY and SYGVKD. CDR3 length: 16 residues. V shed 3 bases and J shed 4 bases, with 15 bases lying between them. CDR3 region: CAISESQRASTGELFF. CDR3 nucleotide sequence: TGTGCCATCAGTGAATCGCAGCGAGCGAGCACCGGGGAGCTGTTTTTT.

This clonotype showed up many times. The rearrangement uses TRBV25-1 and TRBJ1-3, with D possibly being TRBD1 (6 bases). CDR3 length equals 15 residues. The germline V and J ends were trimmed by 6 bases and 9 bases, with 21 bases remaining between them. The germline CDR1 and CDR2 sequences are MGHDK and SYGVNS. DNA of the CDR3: TGTGCCAGCAGAGGGGGGCCACGGACTGGGGGCACCATATATTTT. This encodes CASRGGPRTGGTIYF.

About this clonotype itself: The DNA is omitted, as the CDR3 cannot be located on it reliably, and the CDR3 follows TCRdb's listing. CDR3 loop: CASSPIGQATGEQYFGPGNTIYF. This chain uses TRBV3-1 with TRBJ1-3; the table gives TRBD1 as D, unverified against the DNA. The CDR3 has 23 amino acids, counting both end residues. From germline, CDR1 is LGHDT and CDR2 YNNKEL (reference sequence).

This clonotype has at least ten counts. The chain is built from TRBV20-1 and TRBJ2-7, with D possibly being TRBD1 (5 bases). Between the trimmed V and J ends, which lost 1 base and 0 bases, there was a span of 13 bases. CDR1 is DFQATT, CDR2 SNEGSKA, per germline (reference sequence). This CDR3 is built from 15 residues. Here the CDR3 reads CSARGPTQASYEQYF. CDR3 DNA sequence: TGCAGTGCTAGAGGGCCGACACAGGCCTCCTACGAGCAGTACTTC.

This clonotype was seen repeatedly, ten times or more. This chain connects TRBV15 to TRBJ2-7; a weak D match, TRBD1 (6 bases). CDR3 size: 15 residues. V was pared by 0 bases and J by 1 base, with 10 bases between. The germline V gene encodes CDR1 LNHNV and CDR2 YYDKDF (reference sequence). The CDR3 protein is CATSRDRRGSYEQYF. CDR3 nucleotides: TGTGCCACCAGCAGAGATCGCAGGGGATCCTACGAGCAGTACTTC.

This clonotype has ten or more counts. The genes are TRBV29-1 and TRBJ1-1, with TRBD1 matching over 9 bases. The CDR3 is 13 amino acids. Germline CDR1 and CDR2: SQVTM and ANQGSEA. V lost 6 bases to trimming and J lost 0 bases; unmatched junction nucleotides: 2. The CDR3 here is CSVRTGVNTEAFF. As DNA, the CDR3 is TGCAGCGTGAGGACAGGGGTGAACACTGAAGCTTTCTTT.